This record concerns one T cell receptor (beta chain) sequence. One end of the junction fails to match germline, which may point to a read error. The data were taken from a study of blood T cell repertoires in COVID-19. The wider study: The samples span acute and convalescent COVID-19 from the United States, Italy and Spain. The cDNA or gDNA used as material had been derived from T cells, B-cell-depleted T cells, or PBMCs.

Authors' analysis steps: Amplification with reference gene primers provided the estimates of nucleated cell counts. The protocol was immunoSEQ multiplex PCR, while the TCRdb copy is restricted to in-frame clones and leaves out a portion. From that table come the V and J calls and clone size; the DNA was used to work out D and trimming. The sample includes fewer than 500,000 clones, approximately 77% seen only once; the top ten take roughly 1.2%. The CDR3 runs 11 residues. Germline CDR1 SQVTM, CDR2 ANQGSEA. The clonotype comes from a human donor with acute or convalescent COVID-19. The donor label of this sample is uncertain. The chain uses TRBV29-1 and TRBJ2-4, with D tentatively TRBD2 (6 bases). The source material was peripheral blood. CDR3 nucleotides: TGCAGCGTCTCGCGGGACGCCAGAGTACACTTC. This translates into CSVSRDARVHF.